These 5 T cell receptor beta chains were all obtained from the same sample, sequenced in a study of shared clonotypes between healthy human individuals. Sequenced by immunoSEQ multiplex PCR; TCRdb stores in-frame clones only, minus some. This table holds 2 million to 2.5 million clones, roughly 95% found once. The specimen sequenced was naive CD4+ T cells sorted from blood. Specified subset: CD45RA+ positively selected. All receptors come from a young man in good health.

This chain connects TRBV15 to TRBJ2-7, with D perhaps matching TRBD1 or TRBD2 (5 bases each). This CDR3 spans 15 amino acids. Germline V gene data show CDR1 as LNHNV and CDR2 as YYDKDF (reference sequence). Trimming removed 3 bases at V and 2 bases at J, with 14 bases between. The DNA of the CDR3 is TGTGCCACCAGCAGGGCCGGGACGGCCACCTACGAGCAGTACTTC. This gives the protein CATSRAGTATYEQYF.

The count of this clone is one. V gene TRBV4-1 combines with J gene TRBJ2-3; 10 bases line up with TRBD2. The germline CDR1 and CDR2 sequences are MGHRA and YSYEKL. The ends lost 2 bases at V and 4 bases at J; junction bases unmatched: 3. The CDR3 consists of 15 residues. CDR3 nucleotide sequence: TGCGCCAGCAGCCAACCTAGCGGGGGCGCAGATACGCAGTATTTT. It specifies CASSQPSGGADTQYF.

J is TRBJ2-1 and V is TRBV30; 7 nucleotides line up with TRBD1. This CDR3 spans 19 amino acids. V trimming: 0 bases; J trimming: 2 bases; junction bases outside the gene matches: 16. Germline V CDR1 and CDR2: GTSNPN, SVGIG (reference sequence). The CDR3 spells CAWSVQELGQATAYNEQFF. The CDR3 region has the DNA TGTGCCTGGAGTGTACAGGAGCTCGGACAGGCGACCGCCTACAATGAGCAGTTCTTC.

A word on this clone: Additional DNA sequences in this sample encode the identical CDR3. The V and J genes are TRBV7-2 and TRBJ1-5; TRBD1 matches at 9 bases. The CDR3 extends over 15 amino acids. Trimming removed 4 bases from V and 0 bases from J; junction bases left unmatched: 1. Germline CDR1 and CDR2: SGHTA and FQGNSA. CDR3 DNA sequence: TGTGCCAGCAGCTCGGGACAGGGTAGCAATCAGCCCCAGCATTTT. Its protein product is CASSSGQGSNQPQHF.

Remarks on this clone: Within the sample, other DNA sequences also encode this same CDR3. The chain employs TRBV9 and TRBJ2-3; tentatively, D is TRBD2 (5 bases). The germline CDR1 and CDR2 sequences are SGDLS and YYNGEE. This CDR3 region has 14 residues. V gave up 2 bases and J gave up 0 bases, with 7 bases separating them. CDR3 sequence: CASSVGSSTDTQYF. CDR3 bases: TGTGCCAGCAGCGTGGGGAGCAGCACAGATACGCAGTATTTT.